The rows below give T cell receptor beta chains drawn from one sample of a study of T cell responses to AZD1222 COVID-19 vaccine. The assay was immunoSEQ multiplex PCR, and TCRdb's table has in-frame clones only and misses some. The sample has about 260,000 clones; 93% are singletons. The sequences come from peripheral blood, collected on day 0 of AZD1222 vaccination. These receptor sequences come from an adult in good health. Each CDR3 is given with its conserved first and last residue. The D gene is left open where the match is weak. Size tells how often a clone was seen (once, few, many) or the class of an expanded clone, and some rows leave it out.

length: 13; V: TRBV28; size: .; D: .; J: TRBJ1-1; CDR3: CASSLVGAGEAFF; DNA: TGTGCCAGCAGTTTAGTAGGGGCTGGAGAAGCTTTCTTT
length: 16; V: TRBV6-5; size: .; D: TRBD2; J: TRBJ2-3; CDR3: CASSYTGTSGTDTQYF; DNA: TGTGCCAGCAGTTACACCGGGACTAGCGGGACAGATACGCAGTATTTT
length: 16; V: TRBV5-1; size: .; D: TRBD2; J: TRBJ2-5; CDR3: CASSPGTSNGQETQYF; DNA: TGCGCCAGCAGCCCCGGGACTAGCAACGGGCAAGAGACCCAGTACTTC
length: 12; V: TRBV7-9; size: .; D: .; J: TRBJ1-1; CDR3: CASSPQNTEAFF; DNA: TGTGCCAGCAGCCCGCAGAACACTGAAGCTTTCTTT
length: 11; V: TRBV11-2; size: .; D: .; J: TRBJ2-5; CDR3: CASSAMETQYF; DNA: TGTGCCAGCAGCGCCATGGAGACCCAGTACTTC
length: 15; V: TRBV6-5; size: .; D: .; J: TRBJ1-5; CDR3: CASSYSSQAGQPQHF; DNA: TGTGCCAGCAGTTACTCGAGTCAGGCCGGCCAGCCCCAGCATTTT
length: 18; V: TRBV28; size: .; D: TRBD1; J: TRBJ1-3; CDR3: CASSSSSGTGGNGNTIYF; DNA: TGTGCCAGCAGTTCCTCCTCCGGGACAGGGGGCAATGGAAACACCATATATTTT
length: 15; V: TRBV7-2; size: once; D: TRBD1; J: TRBJ1-5; CDR3: CASSLFDRGGQPQHF; DNA: TGTGCCAGCAGCTTATTTGACAGGGGAGGGCAGCCCCAGCATTTT
length: 14; V: TRBV9; size: .; D: .; J: TRBJ1-3; CDR3: CASSVGPSGNTIYF; DNA: TGTGCCAGCAGCGTAGGTCCCTCTGGAAACACCATATATTTT
length: 13; V: TRBV7-8; size: .; D: TRBD1; J: TRBJ1-2; CDR3: CASSRGQNYGYTF; DNA: TGTGCCAGCAGCAGGGGACAGAACTATGGCTACACCTTC
length: 16; V: TRBV28; size: .; D: .; J: TRBJ1-6; CDR3: CASRKPGAAYNSPLHF; DNA: TGTGCCAGCAGAAAACCGGGAGCCGCATATAATTCACCCCTCCACTTT
length: 14; V: TRBV28; size: .; D: TRBD1; J: TRBJ1-2; CDR3: CASQYRGRAYGYTF; DNA: TGTGCCAGCCAGTACAGGGGGCGAGCCTATGGCTACACCTTC
length: 13; V: TRBV2; size: .; D: .; J: TRBJ2-7; CDR3: CASTLRAIYEQYF; DNA: TGTGCCAGCACTCTAAGGGCTATCTACGAGCAGTACTTC
length: 12; V: TRBV28; size: .; D: .; J: TRBJ1-5; CDR3: CASSSQGQPQHF; DNA: TGTGCCAGCAGTTCTCAGGGCCAGCCCCAGCATTTT
length: 14; V: TRBV11-3; size: once; D: .; J: TRBJ2-2; CDR3: CASSLGVRSGELFF; DNA: TGTGCCAGCAGCTTAGGAGTAAGGTCCGGGGAGCTGTTTTTT
length: 12; V: TRBV19; size: .; D: TRBD1; J: TRBJ1-2; CDR3: CASNDRDRGYTF; DNA: TGTGCCAGTAACGACAGGGACAGGGGCTACACCTTC
length: 14; V: TRBV5-4; size: .; D: TRBD1; J: TRBJ2-1; CDR3: CASSRDRGLGEQFF; DNA: TGTGCCAGCAGCCGGGACAGGGGCCTCGGGGAGCAGTTCTTC
length: 17; V: TRBV7-9; size: .; D: .; J: TRBJ2-7; CDR3: CASSLLTGPGSSYEQYF; DNA: TGTGCCAGCAGCCTACTAACCGGGCCAGGGAGCTCCTACGAGCAGTACTTC
length: 13; V: TRBV12-3/TRBV12-4; size: .; D: .; J: TRBJ1-5; CDR3: CASTLEVDQPQHF; DNA: TGTGCCAGCACGTTGGAGGTGGACCAGCCCCAGCATTTT
length: 15; V: TRBV6-1; size: .; D: TRBD1; J: TRBJ1-4; CDR3: CASSETDRGREKLFF; DNA: TGTGCCAGCAGTGAAACGGACAGGGGGAGAGAAAAACTGTTTTTT
length: 13; V: TRBV2; size: few; D: .; J: TRBJ1-5; CDR3: CASRLNQDQPQHF; DNA: TGTGCCAGCAGACTAAACCAAGATCAGCCCCAGCATTTT
length: 12; V: TRBV9; size: .; D: .; J: TRBJ1-3; CDR3: CASSAPWNTIYF; DNA: TGTGCCAGCAGCGCGCCGTGGAACACCATATATTTT
length: 16; V: TRBV7-9; size: .; D: TRBD1; J: TRBJ2-2; CDR3: CASRGIETGGTGELFF; DNA: TGTGCCAGCAGGGGAATTGAAACAGGGGGCACCGGGGAGCTGTTTTTT
length: 13; V: TRBV19; size: .; D: .; J: TRBJ2-7; CDR3: CASSITRDYEQYF; DNA: TGTGCCAGTAGTATAACTAGAGACTACGAGCAGTACTTC
length: 15; V: TRBV19; size: .; D: TRBD1; J: TRBJ1-5; CDR3: CASSFGTVSNQPQHF; DNA: TGTGCCAGTAGTTTCGGGACAGTTAGCAATCAGCCCCAGCATTTT
length: 15; V: TRBV7-2; size: .; D: .; J: TRBJ2-7; CDR3: CASSPGKRNSYEQYF; DNA: TGTGCCAGCAGCCCGGGGAAGCGGAACTCCTACGAGCAGTACTTC
length: 15; V: TRBV15; size: .; D: .; J: TRBJ2-7; CDR3: CATSLGRSRTYEQYF; DNA: TGTGCCACCAGCCTAGGGAGGTCCCGCACCTACGAGCAGTACTTC
length: 15; V: TRBV7-9; size: .; D: TRBD1; J: TRBJ1-5; CDR3: CASSLDGTANQPQHF; DNA: TGTGCCAGCAGCTTAGATGGGACAGCGAATCAGCCCCAGCATTTT
length: 13; V: TRBV28; size: .; D: .; J: TRBJ2-7; CDR3: CASSFPWGGEQYF; DNA: TGTGCCAGCAGTTTTCCCTGGGGTGGCGAGCAGTACTTC
length: 14; V: TRBV6-5; size: .; D: .; J: TRBJ2-7; CDR3: CASTRTARTYEQYF; DNA: TGTGCCAGCACTAGGACAGCCAGAACCTACGAGCAGTACTTC
length: 14; V: TRBV2; size: .; D: .; J: TRBJ2-1; CDR3: CASSPEGYYNEQFF; DNA: TGTGCCAGCAGCCCGGAGGGATACTACAATGAGCAGTTCTTC
length: 11; V: TRBV28; size: .; D: .; J: TRBJ1-4; CDR3: CASSQNEKLFF; DNA: TGTGCCAGCAGTCAGAATGAAAAACTGTTTTTT
length: 16; V: TRBV28; size: once; D: TRBD2; J: TRBJ2-3; CDR3: CASSPVLAGEVDTQYF; DNA: TGTGCCAGCAGCCCCGTACTAGCGGGAGAGGTAGATACGCAGTATTTT
length: 13; V: TRBV10-3; size: .; D: .; J: TRBJ1-1; CDR3: CAISGDMNTEAFF; DNA: TGTGCCATCAGTGGAGATATGAACACTGAAGCTTTCTTT
length: 13; V: TRBV29-1; size: once; D: .; J: TRBJ1-1; CDR3: CSVDRTAGTEAFF; DNA: TGCAGCGTTGATAGGACAGCAGGAACTGAAGCTTTCTTT
length: 11; V: TRBV11-2; size: .; D: .; J: TRBJ2-7; CDR3: CASSRTYEQYF; DNA: TGTGCCAGCAGCCGCACCTACGAGCAGTACTTC
length: 11; V: TRBV20-1; size: .; D: .; J: TRBJ1-4; CDR3: CSARGNEKLFF; DNA: TGCAGTGCTAGGGGGAACGAAAAACTGTTTTTT
length: 14; V: TRBV19; size: few; D: TRBD1; J: TRBJ2-7; CDR3: CASSITRGTYEQYF; DNA: TGTGCCAGTAGTATTACCAGGGGGACCTACGAGCAGTACTTC
length: 14; V: TRBV28; size: .; D: TRBD2; J: TRBJ2-7; CDR3: CASSFQAGGVEQYF; DNA: TGTGCCAGCAGTTTTCAGGCGGGAGGGGTCGAGCAGTACTTC
length: 17; V: TRBV19; size: .; D: .; J: TRBJ2-5; CDR3: CASSIDRGTGRRETQYF; DNA: TGTGCCAGTAGTATAGATCGGGGGACCGGCCGACGGGAGACCCAGTACTTC
length: 15; V: TRBV28; size: .; D: .; J: TRBJ2-3; CDR3: CASIEGTSSTDTQYF; DNA: TGTGCCAGCATTGAGGGAACGTCTAGCACAGATACGCAGTATTTT
length: 13; V: TRBV6-1; size: .; D: .; J: TRBJ2-2; CDR3: CASSGGGTGELFF; DNA: TGTGCCAGCAGTGGAGGGGGAACCGGGGAGCTGTTTTTT
length: 14; V: TRBV10-2; size: .; D: TRBD1; J: TRBJ1-6; CDR3: CASSSTGGNSPLHF; DNA: TGCGCCAGCAGTTCTACAGGGGGGAATTCACCCCTCCACTTT
length: 14; V: TRBV5-6; size: .; D: .; J: TRBJ2-5; CDR3: CASSPWTVAETQYF; DNA: TGTGCCAGCAGCCCCTGGACAGTTGCGGAGACCCAGTACTTC
length: 14; V: TRBV7-2; size: .; D: TRBD1; J: TRBJ1-3; CDR3: CASSSGTGRNTIYF; DNA: TGTGCCAGCAGCTCCGGGACAGGGAGAAACACCATATATTTT
length: 15; V: TRBV5-4; size: .; D: TRBD2; J: TRBJ2-4; CDR3: CASSLATSGGDIQYF; DNA: TGTGCCAGCAGCTTGGCAACTAGCGGTGGGGACATTCAGTACTTC
length: 12; V: TRBV6-4; size: .; D: .; J: TRBJ2-1; CDR3: CASSDERHEQFF; DNA: TGTGCCAGCAGTGACGAGCGCCATGAGCAGTTCTTC
length: 14; V: TRBV25-1; size: once; D: TRBD2; J: TRBJ2-1; CDR3: CASRLLAGGGEQFF; DNA: TGTGCCAGCAGGCTACTAGCGGGAGGGGGTGAGCAGTTCTTC
length: 12; V: TRBV7-9; size: .; D: .; J: TRBJ1-4; CDR3: CASTSDGEKLFF; DNA: TGTGCCAGCACCTCGGATGGAGAAAAACTGTTTTTT
length: 12; V: TRBV7-9; size: .; D: .; J: TRBJ2-5; CDR3: CASSPQGETQYF; DNA: TGTGCCAGCAGCCCCCAGGGGGAGACCCAGTACTTC
length: 12; V: TRBV2; size: .; D: .; J: TRBJ1-6; CDR3: CASSYRNSPLHF; DNA: TGTGCCAGCAGTTACAGGAATTCACCCCTCCACTTT
length: 15; V: TRBV6-2/TRBV6-3; size: .; D: .; J: TRBJ2-1; CDR3: CASSYGRDSYNEQFF; DNA: TGTGCCAGCAGTTACGGCAGGGACTCCTACAATGAGCAGTTCTTC
length: 15; V: TRBV4-3; size: .; D: .; J: TRBJ2-7; CDR3: CASSQDPLSGYEQYF; DNA: TGCGCCAGCAGCCAAGATCCCCTCAGCGGGTACGAGCAGTACTTC